This T cell receptor beta chain was captured by sequencing in a study of molecular identifiers for immune sequencing clone quantification (dated by TCRdb to between 2017 and 2018). Background on the whole study: For a replicate experiment, RNA from around 20,000 or 100,000 naive CD8 T cells was divided into five aliquots, and four of the five aliquots were sequenced. This methods study benchmarked molecular-identifier clustering-based TCR repertoire sequencing (MIDCIRS) and TCR RNA copy counting, using CD8 T cells to do so. Study-wide conclusions, independent of this receptor: In CMV-specific effector cells, clones with more than 20 RNA copies contained over 98% of molecules, whereas in naive cells such clones contained under 1% of molecules. Spiked-in Jurkat TCR RNA (approximately 10 copies' worth), which is not part of the donor repertoire, was contained in the naive libraries. Even against a background of some 920,000 naive CD8 T cells, spiked-in Jurkat TCR RNA amounting to a single cell's worth was reported to be detectable. Highly expanded clone sizes could be underestimated because identical TCR molecules may share a barcode. When barcode sub-clustering was left out, chimeric consensus sequences inflated TCR diversity, with chimeras reaching as high as 47%. About 3 recovered TCR RNA copies per cell were obtained by modeling, versus approximately 10 by digital PCR, implying a capture efficiency of about 30%.

A remark on this clonotype: Its antigen is currently not known. Per-base quality was not reported, and no clone a single base away is much larger than it.

Looking up the germline V gene yields CDR1 MGHDK and CDR2 SYGVNS. Taken from cysteine to phenylalanine, the CDR3 has 15 residues. Only the CDR3 region is kept as DNA, spanning 45 bases read in frame from base 1. The V end loses 1 base and the J end loses 8 bases, and a stretch of 14 bases separates them. The method was PCR. Sequencing instrument: Illumina HiSeq 4000. Bulk TCR libraries were made following a previously described method, with the TCR primers given in Table S5. The Qiagen AllPrep DNA/RNA kit was used to purify total RNA. Before any analysis, reads coming from multiple sequencing runs of the same library were combined into one pool. The published analysis was carried out like this. Only reads with exact TCR constant sequence were kept, trimmed to 150 nt, and grouped by their 12-nt molecular barcodes. Reads in each barcode group were sub-clustered using a 15% Levenshtein threshold, and a quality-weighted consensus sequence was built for each RNA molecule. Non-functional sequences were discarded, and so were lower-count sequences lying one edit away from another sequence. Based on fitting two negative binomial distributions, any barcode sub-cluster with under 20% of the maximum read count was discarded. Using fastp trimming at Q25 and MiXCR clonotype assembly, TCRdb reanalyzed the public sequencing data and kept in-frame beta chains. CDR3 protein sequences are deduplicated, and each keeps its most common genes and DNA. The V and J calls and clone size come from TCRdb's table, not from the authors' own analysis. Present in this sample are around 470,000 distinct CDR3 sequences, around a fifth of which were seen just once. Approximately 0.84% of the sample comes from the top ten.

Naive CD8 T cell libraries were made from around 20,000 to 1,000,000 sorted cells using 10%, 30% or 50% of purified RNA. Naive CD8 T cells, defined as CD8+CD4-CCR7+CD45RA+, were FACS-sorted into RLT Plus buffer on a BD FACSAria II. To test detection sensitivity, Jurkat RNA equivalent to more than eight TCR copies was spiked into samples of roughly 18,000-1,100,000 naive CD8 T cells. Enrichment of CD8 T cells was performed with RosetteSep CD8+ T Cell Enrichment Cocktail and Ficoll-Paque, after which ACK red cell lysis was carried out. The chain couples TRBV25-1 to TRBJ1-4; TRBD1 is a possible D gene, resting on 6 matching bases. The sequenced sample was naive CD8+ T cells from blood, with Jurkat cell RNA spiked in. Sample cell subset or site, as interpreted from the label and publication: FACS-sorted CD8+CD4-CCR7+CD45RA+ naive T cells. This TCR was recovered from a human donor in good health. Some libraries in this study had Jurkat cell RNA spiked in. The DNA sequence reads TGTGCCAGCAGTGAATTGGCAGGGGATACAGAAAAACTGTTTTTT. Its translation reads: CASSELAGDTEKLFF.